What follows are 8 T cell receptor beta chains derived from one specimen sequenced in a study of spatial heterogeneity in lung cancer. In TCRdb, the 5' RACE reads were re-called with MiXCR into one record per CDR3 protein. Of roughly 26,000 distinct CDR3 sequences listed, about 6% were seen once; the top ten hold around a fifth. Time point specified: blood at routine non-recurrence follow-up after resection. The sequenced material consisted of unsorted whole RNA from tumor, nontumor lung or frozen PBMC. The sample was PBMCs, taken at follow-up. The receptors stem from a male donor with early-stage non-small cell lung cancer.

This clonotype was recorded at least ten times. The chain combines TRBV19 with TRBJ1-4, with D unresolved. V lost 7 bases to trimming and J lost 4 bases, with 16 bases between them. CDR1 and CDR2 from the germline V gene are LNHDA and SQIVND (reference sequence). The CDR3 has 15 residues. Here the CDR3 reads CASTSRRLGNEKLFF. CDR3 DNA: TGTGCCAGTACGTCGAGGCGGCTAGGTAATGAAAAACTGTTTTTT. The full variable domain, its missing parts supplied by reference TRBV19 and TRBJ1-4, is DGGITQSPKYLFRKEGQNVTLSCEQNLNHDAMYWYRQDPGQGLRLIYYSQIVNDFQKGDIAEGYSVSREKKESFPLTVTSAQKNPTAFYLCASTSRRLGNEKLFFGSGTQLSVL.

At least ten counts were recorded for this clonotype. The gene calls are TRBV2 and TRBJ2-3; tentative D call: TRBD2 (5 bases). Trimming removed 8 bases at V and 2 bases at J, with 17 bases between. This CDR3 contains 15 residues. Germline CDR1 is SNHLY and CDR2 is FYNNEI. The CDR3 DNA reads as TGTGCCAGCCGAAACCAGGACTTTCACACAGATACGCAGTATTTT. This encodes CASRNQDFHTDTQYF.

This chain links TRBV2 with TRBJ1-4; no reliable D call. The CDR3 contains 19 residues. Germline V lookup: CDR1 SNHLY, CDR2 FYNNEI. Trimming shortened V by 5 bases and J by 3 bases, and 25 bases separated the two germline ends. CDR3 sequence (DNA): TGTGCCAGCAGTAACCTCCGGACTAGGTCTAGAGCAGCTAATGAAAAACTGTTTTTT. Protein sequence: CASSNLRTRSRAANEKLFF.

This clonotype turned up a few times. This rearrangement joins TRBV5-1 to TRBJ2-1, with D uncertain. This CDR3 has 14 residues. Deletions cut 1 base from V and 7 bases from J, with 12 bases between. Germline assignment: CDR1 SGHRS and CDR2 YFSETQ. The CDR3 loop is CASSLRTSINEQFF. In DNA, the CDR3 is TGCGCCAGCAGCTTGAGGACCAGTATTAATGAGCAGTTCTTC.

This clonotype has a count of ten or more. J is TRBJ2-4 and V is TRBV5-1, with D perhaps TRBD2 (5 bases). Trimming took 10 bases from V and 7 from J, leaving 6 bases between them. This CDR3 has 9 residues. CDR1 SGHRS and CDR2 YFSETQ come from the germline V gene. This CDR3 is CAGENIQYF. CDR3 coding DNA: TGCGCCGGGGAGAACATTCAGTACTTC.

The chain has TRBV12-3 or TRBV12-4 and TRBJ2-1, with TRBD1 matching 9 bases. V dropped 6 bases and J dropped 8; count of bases not matched to a gene: 8. This CDR3 comprises 14 residues. The CDR3 is CASSPQDRGHEQFF. The CDR3 DNA is TGTGCCAGCAGCCCCCAGGACAGGGGACATGAGCAGTTCTTC.

At least ten counts were recorded for this clonotype. This rearrangement joins TRBV11-1 to TRBJ1-4; D unclear. This CDR3 spans 17 amino acids. Per the germline V gene, CDR1 is SGHAT and CDR2 is FQDESV (reference sequence). Trimming cost V 4 bases and J 12 bases, with 27 bases left between them. As DNA, the CDR3 is TGTGCCAGCAGCTACGGCGCTCCCGGGTCCCAATTGGGAGAACTGTTTTTT. Translated, it gives CASSYGAPGSQLGELFF.

In its sample, this clonotype was seen many times. This chain uses TRBV7-2 with TRBJ1-1; 7 bases agree with TRBD1. Germline V gene sequence: CDR1 SGHTA, CDR2 FQGNSA. V lost 7 bases, J lost 10 bases, and 9 bases stayed unmatched. CDR3 length equals 12 residues. The CDR3 DNA sequence: TGTGCCAGCACCCCGGACAGGTTGGGAGCTTTCTTT. It translates to CASTPDRLGAFF.